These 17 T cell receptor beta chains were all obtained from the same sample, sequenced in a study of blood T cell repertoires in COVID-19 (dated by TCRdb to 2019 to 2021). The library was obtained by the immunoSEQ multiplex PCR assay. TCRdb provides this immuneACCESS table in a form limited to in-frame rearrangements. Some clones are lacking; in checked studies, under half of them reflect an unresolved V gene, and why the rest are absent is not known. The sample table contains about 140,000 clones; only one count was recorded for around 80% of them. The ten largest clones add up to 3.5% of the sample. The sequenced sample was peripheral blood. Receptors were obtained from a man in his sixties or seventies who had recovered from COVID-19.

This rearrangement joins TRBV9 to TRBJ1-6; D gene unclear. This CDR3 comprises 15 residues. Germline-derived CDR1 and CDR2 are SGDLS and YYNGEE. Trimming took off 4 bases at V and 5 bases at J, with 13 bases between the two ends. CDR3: CASSKFDTDNSPLHF. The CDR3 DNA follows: TGTGCCAGCAGCAAATTTGACACGGATAATTCACCCCTCCACTTT.

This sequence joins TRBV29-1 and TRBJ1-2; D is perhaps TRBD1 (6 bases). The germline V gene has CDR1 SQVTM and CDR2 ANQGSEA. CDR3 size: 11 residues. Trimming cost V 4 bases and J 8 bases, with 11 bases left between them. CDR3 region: CSVVAGEGYTF. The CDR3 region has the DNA TGCAGCGTTGTAGCAGGGGAGGGCTACACCTTC.

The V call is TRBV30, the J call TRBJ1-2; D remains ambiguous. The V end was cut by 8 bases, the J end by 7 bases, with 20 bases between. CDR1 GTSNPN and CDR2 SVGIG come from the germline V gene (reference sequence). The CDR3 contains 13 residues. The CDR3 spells CAEGLQAQPGYTF. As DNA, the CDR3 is TGTGCCGAGGGCTTGCAGGCCCAGCCTGGCTACACCTTC.

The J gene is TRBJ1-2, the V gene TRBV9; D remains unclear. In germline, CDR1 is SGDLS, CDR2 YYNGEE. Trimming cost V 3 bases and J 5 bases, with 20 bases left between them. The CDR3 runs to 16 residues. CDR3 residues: CASSDPSRGAVYGYTF. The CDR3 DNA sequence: TGTGCCAGCAGCGACCCCTCCCGGGGTGCAGTTTATGGCTACACCTTC.

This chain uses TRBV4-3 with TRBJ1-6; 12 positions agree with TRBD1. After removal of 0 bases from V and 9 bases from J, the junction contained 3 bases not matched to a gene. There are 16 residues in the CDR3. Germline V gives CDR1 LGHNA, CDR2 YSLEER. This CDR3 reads CASSQDWDRGLSPLHF. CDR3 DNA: TGCGCCAGCAGCCAAGATTGGGACAGGGGGCTTTCACCCCTCCACTTT.

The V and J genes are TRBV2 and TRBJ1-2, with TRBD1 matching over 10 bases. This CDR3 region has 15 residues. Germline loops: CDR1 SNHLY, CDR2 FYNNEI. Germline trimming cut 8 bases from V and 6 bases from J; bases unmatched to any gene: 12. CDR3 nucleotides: TGTGCCAGCGTCCGGACAGGGGGGCTTAGGGATGGCTACACCTTC. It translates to CASVRTGGLRDGYTF.

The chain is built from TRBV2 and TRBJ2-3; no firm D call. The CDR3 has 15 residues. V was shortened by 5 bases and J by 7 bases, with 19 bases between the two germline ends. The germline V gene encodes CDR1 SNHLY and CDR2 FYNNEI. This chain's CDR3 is CASSLLGQGANTQYF. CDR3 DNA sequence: TGTGCCAGCAGTTTACTGGGCCAAGGCGCTAATACGCAGTATTTT.

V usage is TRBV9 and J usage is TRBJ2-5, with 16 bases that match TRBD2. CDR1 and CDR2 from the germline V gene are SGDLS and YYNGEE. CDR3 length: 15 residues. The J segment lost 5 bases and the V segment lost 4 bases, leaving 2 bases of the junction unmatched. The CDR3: CASSPGLAGGETQYF. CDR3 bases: TGTGCCAGCAGCCCGGGACTAGCGGGAGGGGAGACCCAGTACTTC.

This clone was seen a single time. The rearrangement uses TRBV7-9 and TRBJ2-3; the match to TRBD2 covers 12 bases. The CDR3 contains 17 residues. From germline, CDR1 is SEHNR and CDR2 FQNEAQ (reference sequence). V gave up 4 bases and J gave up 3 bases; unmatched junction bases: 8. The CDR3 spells CASSYKTSGRLTDTQYF. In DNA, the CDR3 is TGTGCCAGCAGCTATAAGACTAGCGGGAGACTGACAGATACGCAGTATTTT.

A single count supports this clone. The CDR3 region is CAKGGGLAGVEQYF. DNA for the CDR3: TGCGCCAAGGGGGGGGGACTAGCGGGAGTCGAGCAGTACTTC. The genes are TRBV23-1 and TRBJ2-7; the match to TRBD2 covers 14 bases. TRBV23-1 is an open reading frame, and its role is uncertain. CDR3 size: 14 residues. With V trimmed by 10 bases and J by 6 bases, 8 bases remained unmatched.

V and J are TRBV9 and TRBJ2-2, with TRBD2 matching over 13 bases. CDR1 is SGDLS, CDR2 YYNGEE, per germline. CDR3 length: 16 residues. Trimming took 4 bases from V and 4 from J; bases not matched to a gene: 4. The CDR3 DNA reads TGTGCCAGCAGCCGTGGACTAGCGGGAGCCACCGGGGAGCTGTTTTTT. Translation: CASSRGLAGATGELFF.

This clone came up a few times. The CDR3 protein is CASTNPGGPNDEQFF. CDR3 coding DNA: TGTGCCAGCACTAATCCGGGAGGGCCTAACGATGAGCAGTTCTTC. The J gene is TRBJ2-1, the V gene TRBV7-9; 8 bases agree with TRBD2. The CDR3 runs to 15 residues. V dropped 7 bases and J dropped 8; count of bases not matched to a gene: 13. CDR1 SEHNR and CDR2 FQNEAQ come from the germline V gene (reference sequence). The full variable domain, in which reference TRBV7-9 and TRBJ2-1 provide the parts outside the CDR3, is DTGVSQNPRHKITKRGQNVTFRCDPISEHNRLYWYRQTLGQGPEFLTYFQNEAQLEKSRLLSDRFSAERPKGSFSTLEIQRTEQGDSAMYLCASTNPGGPNDEQFFGPGTRLTVL.

In nucleotides, the CDR3 is TGTGCCAGCAGCATACTCCTGAACGAGCAGTACTTC. Translation gives CASSILLNEQYF. The chain joins TRBV21-1 to TRBJ2-7; the table's D call, TRBD2, was not checked against the DNA. TRBV21-1 is labeled a pseudogene. The CDR3 is made up of 12 amino acids.

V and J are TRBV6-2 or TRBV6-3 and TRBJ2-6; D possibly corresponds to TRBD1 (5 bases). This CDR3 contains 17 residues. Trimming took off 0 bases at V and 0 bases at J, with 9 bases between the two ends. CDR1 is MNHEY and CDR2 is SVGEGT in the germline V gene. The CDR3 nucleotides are TGTGCCAGCAGTTACTCGGTCAGGGCCTCTGGGGCCAACGTCCTGACTTTC. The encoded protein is CASSYSVRASGANVLTF.

As DNA, the CDR3 is TGTGCCACCAGCAGCCCCTCAAACCCCGCGGGGAGTAACTATGGCTACACCTTC. Its protein product is CATSSPSNPAGSNYGYTF. The chain employs TRBV15 and TRBJ1-2, with D unresolved. The CDR3 totals 18 residues. Trimming left V 3 bases short and J 1 base short, with 21 bases between. Germline-derived CDR1 and CDR2 are LNHNV and YYDKDF (reference sequence).

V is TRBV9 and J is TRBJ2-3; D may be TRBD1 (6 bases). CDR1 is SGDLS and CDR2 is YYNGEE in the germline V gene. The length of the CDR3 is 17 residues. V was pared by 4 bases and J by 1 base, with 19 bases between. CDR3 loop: CASSSITGSFRTDTQYF. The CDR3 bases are TGTGCCAGCAGCTCTATTACAGGGAGCTTCCGCACAGATACGCAGTATTTT.

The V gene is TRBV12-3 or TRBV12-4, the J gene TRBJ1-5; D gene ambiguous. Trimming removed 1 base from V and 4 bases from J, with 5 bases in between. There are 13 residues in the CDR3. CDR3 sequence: CASSLVQNQPQHF. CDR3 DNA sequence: TGTGCCAGCAGTTTAGTACAAAATCAGCCCCAGCATTTT.